The 22 T cell receptor beta chains below come from one sample, sequenced in a study of tumor and adjacent non-tumor tissue in lung cancer. The template was RNA from unsorted bulk tissue. Distant lung tissue was collected more than 3 cm away from the tumor edge. Three rounds of nested PCR, following a modified ARM-PCR protocol, produced the TCRbeta library. TCRdb independently ran MiXCR on the multiplex PCR reads; one entry per CDR3 protein. The table has fewer than 45,000 distinct CDR3 sequences, approximately 60% seen once. The sequenced sample consisted of distant non-tumor lung tissue. All receptors derive from a woman between 40 and 50 years old with non-small cell lung cancer.

Comments on this clonotype: Because it lacks the conserved phenylalanine or tryptophan at the end, this CDR3 is likely a read error. This chain joins TRBV10-2 and TRBJ2-7; TRBD1 matches 9 bases. The CDR3 extends over 13 amino acids. Germline V gives CDR1 WSHSY, CDR2 SAAADI. Trimming cost V 10 bases and J 5 bases; bases outside gene matches: 9. The CDR3 loop reads CANSSDRGNEQYL. Written as DNA, the CDR3 is TGCGCCAACAGCTCGGACAGGGGAAACGAGCAGTACCTC.

This clonotype was found many times. The rearrangement joins TRBV14 to TRBJ2-5, with 11 positions matching TRBD1. The CDR3 is made up of 16 amino acids. The V gene's germline CDR1 is SGHDN and CDR2 FVKESK. The V segment lost 4 bases and the J segment 5 bases; nucleotides outside the gene matches: 9. The DNA of the CDR3 is TGTGCCAGCAGCCGAGGGACAGGGGGATTTTGGGAGACCCAGTACTTC. It yields the protein CASSRGTGGFWETQYF.

This clonotype was counted many times. The V and J genes are TRBV28 and TRBJ2-3, with TRBD1 identical over 8 bases. Looked up from germline, CDR1 is MDHEN and CDR2 is SYDVKM. This CDR3 has 15 residues. J lost 3 bases, V lost 6 bases, and 8 bases had no gene match. The CDR3 protein is CASSLGQGETDTQYF. The CDR3 nucleotides read TGTGCCAGCAGCCTCGGACAGGGCGAAACAGATACGCAGTATTTT.

On this clonotype: A much larger clone lies one base from this, so it may be a read error. It is likely a read error, because the conserved phenylalanine at the end of the CDR3 is missing. This sequence joins TRBV7-9 and TRBJ2-3, with 11 bases matching TRBD2. CDR3 length: 16 amino acids. J lost 2 bases, V lost 4 bases, and 5 bases had no gene match. Germline loops: CDR1 SEHNR, CDR2 FQNEAQ (reference sequence). DNA of the CDR3: TGTGCCAGCAGCTCCCCTAGCGGGGGGACCACAGATACGCAGTATCTT. Its protein product is CASSSPSGGTTDTQYL.

About this clonotype itself: Because the CDR3 is missing its conserved closing phenylalanine or tryptophan, this is likely a read error. The J gene is TRBJ2-7, the V gene TRBV29-1; TRBD1 might be the D (5 bases). The V gene's germline CDR1 is SQVTM and CDR2 ANQGSEA. V was shortened by 4 bases and J by 10 bases, with 23 bases between the two germline ends. The CDR3 extends over 14 amino acids. Written as DNA, the CDR3 is TGCAGCGTTGCCACAGGTCGATTATTAGGCGATCAGTACTTA. Its protein is CSVATGRLLGDQYL.

This sequence joins TRBV30 and TRBJ2-5; 7 bases line up with TRBD1. Germline values: CDR1 GTSNPN, CDR2 SVGIG (reference sequence). V lost 0 bases, J lost 9 bases, and 13 bases stayed unmatched. The CDR3 runs to 15 residues. As DNA, the CDR3 is TGTGCCTGGAGTGTACGTGACAGGGAATGGGTGGCCCAGTACTTC. Translation gives CAWSVRDREWVAQYF.

This clonotype has just one count. The genes are TRBV6-5 and TRBJ2-3, with unresolved D. Between the trimmed V and J ends, which lost 10 bases and 1 base, there was a span of 15 bases. CDR3 length: 14 residues. Per germline, CDR1 MNHEY and CDR2 SVGAGI. The CDR3 DNA follows: TGTGCCAATAGAGTCTTTGCCGGCACAGATACGCAGTATTTT. Residues: CANRVFAGTDTQYF.

About this clonotype itself: The junction does not match germline at one end; this may be a read error. The chain combines TRBV11-2 with TRBJ2-1; no clear D. This CDR3 comprises 11 residues. Germline loops: CDR1 SGHAT, CDR2 FQNNGV. The CDR3 sequence: CASSFTTEQFF. CDR3 sequence (DNA): TGTGCCAGTAGCTTCACGACTGAGCAGTTCTTC.

Concerning this clonotype itself: A read error is possible here, since a much larger clone lies one base away. V gene TRBV14 combines with J gene TRBJ2-3, with 9 bases identical to TRBD2. Germline CDR1 reads SGHDN; CDR2 reads FVKESK. This CDR3 is built from 15 residues. The CDR3 nucleotides are TGTGCCAGCAGCCAGCCAGCGGGGGGCACAGATAGGCAGTATTTT. This codes for CASSQPAGGTDRQYF.

Ten or more counts support this clonotype. V is TRBV6-5 and J is TRBJ1-4; maybe TRBD1 (5 bases). Looked up from germline, CDR1 is MNHEY and CDR2 is SVGAGI. The CDR3 has 14 residues. Trimming removed 2 bases at V and 3 bases at J, with 7 bases between. CDR3 DNA: TGTGCCAGCAGTTACGGGGGGGCTAATGAAAAACTGTTTTTT. This sequence encodes CASSYGGANEKLFF.

This clonotype was detected many times. This chain uses TRBV6-2 or TRBV6-3 with TRBJ2-3; D not resolved. The CDR3 contains 11 residues. The germline V gene has CDR1 MNHEY and CDR2 SVGEGT. Deletions cut 8 bases from V and 4 bases from J, with 7 bases between. CDR3 sequence reads: CASGGADTQYF. The CDR3 DNA follows: TGTGCCAGCGGCGGCGCAGATACGCAGTATTTT.

Concerning this clonotype itself: Its ends do not fully match the called genes, so a read error is possible. This chain joins TRBV25-1 and TRBJ1-1; D ambiguous. This CDR3 has 14 residues. CDR1 MGHDK and CDR2 SYGVNS come from the germline V gene. The CDR3 sequence is CVSSLFDGNTEAFF. The CDR3 DNA is TGTGTCAGCAGTCTATTTGACGGGAACACTGAAGCTTTCTTT.

This clonotype has a single count. It may be a read error: a sequence one base away is much more abundant. This chain joins TRBV30 and TRBJ1-2; 8 nucleotides line up with TRBD1. The germline CDR1 and CDR2 sequences are GTSNPN and SVGIG (reference sequence). This CDR3 region has 15 residues. The ends lost 1 base at V and 8 bases at J; junction bases unmatched: 12. Here the CDR3 reads CAWSARPTGVMGYTF. CDR3 DNA sequence: TGTGCCTGGAGTGCCCGACCGACAGGGGTGATGGGCTACACCTTC.

For this clonotype: A read error is likely, as this CDR3 ends without the conserved phenylalanine or tryptophan. This rearrangement joins TRBV5-6 to TRBJ2-1; 9 bases are a match to TRBD1. The length of the CDR3 is 18 residues. V lost 5 bases to trimming and J lost 3 bases; unmatched junction nucleotides: 15. The V gene's germline CDR1 is SGHDT and CDR2 YYEEEE. The CDR3 spells CASSLEADRGSFYNEQFS. CDR3 in DNA: TGTGCCAGCAGTCTGGAGGCCGACAGGGGGAGCTTCTACAATGAGCAGTTCTCC.

This clonotype is medium-sized by share. The J gene is TRBJ2-5, the V gene TRBV11-3; the D is unclear. Trimming stripped 0 bases from V and 5 bases from J, with 4 bases between. Germline assignment: CDR1 SGHNT and CDR2 YENEEA. The CDR3 runs 12 residues. The CDR3: CASSLEGETQYF. The CDR3 DNA is TGTGCCAGCAGCTTAGAAGGGGAGACCCAGTACTTC.

Comment on this clonotype: A clone one base away is much larger, so this may be a read error. The chain uses TRBV28 and TRBJ2-7, with D maybe TRBD1 (6 bases). From germline, CDR1 is MDHEN and CDR2 SYDVKM. The CDR3 is 17 amino acids. Trimming took 2 bases from V and 5 from J, leaving 22 bases between them. DNA of the CDR3: TGTGCCAGCAGTTTAAAGGGGGTTTGTTGGGGGTACAACGAGCAGTACTTC. It translates to CASSLKGVCWGYNEQYF.

In the case of this clonotype: Likely a read error: the CDR3 ends without its conserved phenylalanine or tryptophan. The DNA is left out, because the CDR3 cannot be placed on it with certainty; the CDR3 is given as TCRdb lists it. The chain uses TRBV11-2 and TRBJ2-3; TRBD2 was called by the table and not checked on the DNA. Counting both end residues, the CDR3 totals 15 amino acids. The germline CDR1 and CDR2 sequences are SGHAT and FQNNGV. CDR3 sequence reads: CASSLVAGEADTHYL.

For this clonotype: A much larger clone differs by one base, so this may be a read error. V and J are TRBV30 and TRBJ1-2; 12 nucleotides line up with TRBD1. The CDR3 covers 14 residues. CDR1 and CDR2 (germline): GTSNPN, SVGIG (reference sequence). The V gene end was trimmed by 3 bases and the J gene end by 7 bases; junction bases not matched to a gene: 6. The CDR3 DNA sequence: TGTGCCTGGAGCCCGGGACAGGGGGCGTGTGGCTACACCTTC. Amino acid sequence: CAWSPGQGACGYTF.

Worth noting for this clonotype: This could be a read error, since a much larger clone is one nucleotide away. The rearrangement links TRBV6-1 to TRBJ2-2; 7 bases line up with TRBD2. The V gene's germline CDR1 is MNHNS and CDR2 SASEGT. CDR3 length: 16 amino acids. The CDR3 spells CACSERAGANTGELFF. The CDR3 nucleotides are TGTGCCTGCAGTGAACGGGCGGGGGCGAACACCGGGGAGCTGTTTTTT.

Worth noting for this clonotype: A single base separates this from a much larger clone, so it may be a read error. The CDR3 nucleotides are TGTGCCAGCACGGGCCATAGCAATCAGCCCCAGCATTTT. Its protein is CASTGHSNQPQHF. The genes are TRBV6-2 or TRBV6-3 and TRBJ1-5; D unresolved. V lost 7 bases and J lost 0, with 7 bases in between. Germline assignment: CDR1 MNHEY and CDR2 SVGEGT. The CDR3 totals 13 residues.

This clonotype was detected many times. The chain is built from TRBV20-1 and TRBJ2-1; 11 nucleotides agree with TRBD1. CDR3 length equals 14 residues. Germline V gene data show CDR1 as DFQATT and CDR2 as SNEGSKA (reference sequence). CDR3 DNA sequence: TGCAGCCTAAACCGGGACAGGGGGTGGAATGAGCAGTTCTTC. Its translation: CSLNRDRGWNEQFF.

J is TRBJ2-5 and V is TRBV4-1; the D call may be TRBD1 or TRBD2 (5 bases each). Germline V gene sequence: CDR1 MGHRA, CDR2 YSYEKL. The ends were cut back, 4 bases at V and 5 bases at J, with 17 bases in the middle. The CDR3 is 15 amino acids. CDR3: CASSPNRDGTETQYF. In nucleotides, the CDR3 is TGCGCCAGCAGCCCAAATCGGGACGGGACCGAGACCCAGTACTTC.